The source of this T cell receptor (beta chain) is a study of T cells after yellow fever vaccination. V dropped 4 bases and J dropped 0 bases, with 12 bases sitting between them. Germline V lookup: CDR1 SQVTM, CDR2 ANQGSEA. The CDR3 is 15 residues long. 5'RACE template switching generated TCR cDNA, adding a universal primer site and UMIs. TCRdb passed the 5' RACE reads through MiXCR, listing each CDR3 protein once. This sample has a few hundred thousand distinct CDR3 sequences, with roughly 21% found just once. The sequencing used PBMCs, collected 15 days after the yellow fever booster vaccination. V usage is TRBV29-1 and J usage is TRBJ2-2; D remains ambiguous. The receptor's source is a young man who received the YFV17D yellow fever vaccine. The CDR3 region is CSVAVDRSNTGELFF. The CDR3 DNA follows: TGCAGCGTTGCGGTAGACCGCTCGAACACCGGGGAGCTGTTTTTT.